This TCR beta chain derives from a study of T cell responses to AZD1222 COVID-19 vaccine. This clone was seen only a few times. Generated by immunoSEQ multiplex PCR, the TCRdb table keeps only in-frame clones and is missing some. The table includes about 110,000 clones, around nine tenths detected once. This CDR3 spans 16 amino acids. This rearrangement joins TRBV21-1 to TRBJ1-1. TRBV21-1 is a pseudogene locus. The source material was peripheral blood, sampled on day 0 of AZD1222 vaccination. The sequence was collected from an adult in good health. The DNA for the CDR3 is TGTGCCAGCAGCCAGGCGGAGAAGTTCATGAACACTGAAGCTTTCTTT. Translation: CASSQAEKFMNTEAFF.